These 12 T cell receptor beta chains were sequenced from one sample in a study of cytomegalovirus exposure and HLA in healthy donors. The primer mix had 60 Vbeta and 13 Jbeta primers. TCRdb's copy holds only in-frame clones and misses some; the assay was immunoSEQ multiplex PCR. The sample records over 130,000 clones, under 70% being singletons. Material: PBMCs. The receptor source for this set is a woman aged 60-75 years in good health and CMV-seronegative.

There are a few counts of this clone. The chain employs TRBV7-6 and TRBJ2-3, with D tentatively TRBD2 (6 bases). Trimming stripped 0 bases from V and 4 bases from J, with 14 bases between. This CDR3 spans 16 amino acids. Germline V gene sequence: CDR1 SGHVS, CDR2 FNYEAQ. The CDR3 region is CASSLAGGPGADTQYF. As DNA, the CDR3 is TGTGCCAGCAGCTTAGCGGGAGGACCCGGGGCAGATACGCAGTATTTT.

The chain combines TRBV7-2 with TRBJ2-3, with TRBD2 matching over 7 bases. This CDR3 spans 12 amino acids. With 4 bases clipped from V and 15 bases from J, the junction kept 10 bases outside the gene matches. CDR1 is SGHTA, CDR2 FQGNSA, per germline. In DNA, the CDR3 is TGTGCCAGCAGCTCTCGGGGGGACTGGTTATATTTT. This codes for CASSSRGDWLYF. The full variable domain, in which reference TRBV7-2 and TRBJ2-3 provide the parts outside the CDR3, is GAGVSQSPSNKVTEKGKDVELRCDPISGHTALYWYRQSLGQGLEFLIYFQGNSAPDKSGLPSDRFSAERTGGSVSTLTIQRTQQEDSAVYLCASSSRGDWLYFGPGTRLTVL.

This clone was seen a single time. The J gene is TRBJ2-5, the V gene TRBV9; TRBD2 is a possible D gene (6 bases). Trimming cost V 5 bases and J 4 bases, with 12 bases left between them. CDR3 length equals 13 residues. In germline, CDR1 is SGDLS, CDR2 YYNGEE. In DNA form, the CDR3 reads TGTGCCAGCAGGGGACTTTCTTCAGAGACCCAGTACTTC. Protein sequence: CASRGLSSETQYF.

The chain joins TRBV25-1 to TRBJ2-3; possibly TRBD2 for D (6 bases). Germline loops: CDR1 MGHDK, CDR2 SYGVNS. The germline V and J ends were trimmed by 6 bases and 6 bases, with 10 bases remaining between them. This CDR3 spans 12 amino acids. Here the CDR3 reads CASRAGQDTQYF. CDR3 sequence (DNA): TGTGCCAGCAGAGCGGGTCAGGATACGCAGTATTTT.

This chain connects TRBV28 to TRBJ1-2, with D possibly being TRBD1 (6 bases). From germline, CDR1 is MDHEN and CDR2 SYDVKM. The CDR3 length is 16 residues. V shed 4 bases and J shed 3 bases, with 18 bases lying between them. CDR3 nucleotides: TGTGCCAGCAGTTCACCCATTCCGGGGGGCTACTATGGCTACACCTTC. It codes for CASSSPIPGGYYGYTF.

The gene calls are TRBV21-1 and TRBJ2-1; TRBD2 is the table's D call and was not checked against the DNA. TRBV21-1 counts as a pseudogene. CDR3 length: 21 amino acids. CDR3 amino acids: CASSPYRNSRTSGHLYNEQFF. The CDR3 DNA reads as TGTGCCAGCAGCCCCTACCGGAACTCTCGGACTAGCGGGCACCTTTACAATGAGCAGTTCTTC.

The rearrangement joins TRBV15 to TRBJ1-2; the D gene is possibly TRBD1 (5 bases). CDR1 and CDR2 (germline): LNHNV, YYDKDF (reference sequence). The V and J ends lost 1 base and 3 bases respectively, with 9 bases between them. The CDR3 has 14 residues. CDR3 sequence: CATSRGGGDYGYTF. CDR3 nucleotides: TGTGCCACCAGCAGAGGAGGAGGGGACTATGGCTACACCTTC.

This chain uses TRBV27 with TRBJ2-7, with 11 bases lining up with TRBD1. The CDR3 has 16 amino acids. Germline trimming cut 1 base from V and 2 bases from J; bases unmatched to any gene: 4. Germline V gene data show CDR1 as MNHEY and CDR2 as SMNVEV (reference sequence). The CDR3 sequence is CASSLWRGQGAYEQYF. In DNA, the CDR3 is TGTGCCAGCAGTTTATGGAGGGGACAGGGGGCCTACGAGCAGTACTTC.

This chain connects TRBV13 to TRBJ1-1, with 9 positions matching TRBD1. Germline CDR1 is PRHDT and CDR2 is FYEKMQ (reference sequence). The junction had 1 base not matched to a gene; V was cut back by 0 bases and J by 5 bases. The CDR3 covers 14 residues. The CDR3 spells CASSLGDRGTEAFF. The DNA for the CDR3 is TGTGCCAGCAGCTTAGGGGACAGGGGAACTGAAGCTTTCTTT.

This chain connects TRBV7-7 to TRBJ2-2, with D perhaps TRBD2 (6 bases). The germline V and J ends were trimmed by 5 bases and 8 bases, with 12 bases remaining between them. From germline, CDR1 is SSHAT and CDR2 FNYEAQ (reference sequence). The CDR3 runs 13 residues. The DNA for the CDR3 is TGTGCCAGCAGCCTCGGGAGCTCTGGGGAGCTGTTTTTT. Protein product: CASSLGSSGELFF.

The V call is TRBV5-4, the J call TRBJ1-2; tentatively, D is TRBD1 (5 bases). The CDR3 is 13 amino acids. Trimming took 0 bases from V and 7 from J, leaving 10 bases between them. CDR1 is SGHNT and CDR2 is YYREEE in the germline V gene (reference sequence). The CDR3 sequence: CASSLGQGSGYTF. The CDR3 nucleotides read TGTGCCAGCAGCTTGGGGCAGGGTAGTGGCTACACCTTC.

V gene TRBV5-4 combines with J gene TRBJ2-7; 9 bases line up with TRBD2. V trimming: 4 bases; J trimming: 3 bases; junction bases outside the gene matches: 5. The CDR3 totals 14 residues. CDR1 is SGHNT, CDR2 YYREEE, per germline (reference sequence). The CDR3 DNA is TGTGCCAGCAGCCGTAGCGGGGGAAACTACGAGCAGTACTTC. This encodes CASSRSGGNYEQYF. The whole variable domain, filled in from reference TRBV5-4 and TRBJ2-7, reads ETGVTQSPTHLIKTRGQQVTLRCSSQSGHNTVSWYQQALGQGPQFIFQYYREEENGRGNFPPRFSGLQFPNYSSELNVNALELDDSALYLCASSRSGGNYEQYFGPGTRLTVT.